The 9 T cell receptor beta chains below come from one sample, sequenced in a study of cytomegalovirus exposure and HLA in healthy donors (dated by TCRdb to 2017 to 2019). The method behind the library was the immunoSEQ multiplex PCR assay. A mixture of 60 forward primers for TCR Vbeta segments and 13 reverse primers for TCR Jbeta segments was used in the multiplex PCR. The clones in this table, taken by TCRdb from immuneACCESS, are in-frame only. Not every clone is retained; where verified, under half of the shortfall comes from an unresolved V gene, and the cause of the rest is unknown. For this sample the table gives approximately 160,000 clones, of which approximately 72% were detected only once. 1.3% to 1.5% of the sample is held by the ten biggest clonotypes. Input material: PBMCs. Receptors were obtained from a man aged 18 to 35 in good health and CMV-seronegative.

The gene calls are TRBV5-1 and TRBJ2-5; 9 positions match TRBD2. The germline CDR1 and CDR2 sequences are SGHRS and YFSETQ. The CDR3 has 16 residues. Trimming took 0 bases from V and 0 from J; bases not matched to a gene: 3. The CDR3 protein is CASSLGASGDQETQYF. CDR3 coding DNA: TGCGCCAGCAGCTTGGGGGCTAGCGGGGACCAAGAGACCCAGTACTTC.

The V and J genes are TRBV7-6 and TRBJ1-2; D is unresolved. CDR3 size: 13 residues. With 5 bases removed from V and 8 bases from J, the gap between germline ends came to 15 bases. CDR1 and CDR2 from the germline V gene are SGHVS and FNYEAQ. The CDR3 is CASSLSESAGYTF. CDR3 nucleotides: TGTGCCAGCAGCCTCAGCGAGTCGGCCGGCTACACCTTC.

The chain joins TRBV14 to TRBJ1-2; D might be TRBD1 (6 bases). CDR1 and CDR2 from the germline V gene are SGHDN and FVKESK. V lost 1 base and J 4 bases, leaving 7 bases between the germline ends. The CDR3 contains 13 residues. For the CDR3, the DNA is TGTGCCAGCAGCCAAGTAGGGGGCTATGGCTACACCTTC. This gives the protein CASSQVGGYGYTF.

This chain uses TRBV6-5 with TRBJ2-3; 11 bases map to TRBD2. This CDR3 has 13 residues. Looked up from germline, CDR1 is MNHEY and CDR2 is SVGAGI. With V trimmed by 6 bases and J by 6 bases, 2 bases remained unmatched. This CDR3 is CASRLAGGDTQYF. The CDR3 nucleotides read TGTGCCAGCAGGCTAGCGGGAGGCGATACGCAGTATTTT.

The rearrangement uses TRBV2 and TRBJ2-7; TRBD2 is a possible D gene (6 bases). The length of the CDR3 is 13 residues. The V gene's germline CDR1 is SNHLY and CDR2 FYNNEI. Trimming left V 4 bases short and J 6 bases short, with 13 bases between. This CDR3 reads CASSGGEASEQYF. CDR3 bases: TGTGCCAGCAGTGGAGGGGAGGCGTCCGAGCAGTACTTC.

The rearrangement joins TRBV28 to TRBJ2-1; D is perhaps TRBD2 (5 bases). Trimming shortened V by 2 bases and J by 0 bases, and 8 bases separated the two germline ends. CDR3 length: 15 amino acids. Germline CDR1 and CDR2: MDHEN and SYDVKM. CDR3 in DNA: TGTGCCAGCAGTTTAGCGGGTAGCTCCTACAATGAGCAGTTCTTC. Amino acid sequence: CASSLAGSSYNEQFF.

The rearrangement links TRBV9 to TRBJ2-1, with 11 bases lining up with TRBD2. The V segment lost 3 bases and the J segment 9 bases; nucleotides outside the gene matches: 23. The CDR3 has 20 residues. CDR1 is SGDLS and CDR2 is YYNGEE in the germline V gene. CDR3 residues: CASSASTPQRASGRLSEQFF. The CDR3 DNA reads as TGTGCCAGCAGCGCATCCACCCCCCAGAGGGCTAGCGGGAGGTTAAGTGAGCAGTTCTTC.

This chain joins TRBV2 and TRBJ2-5; the D gene is possibly TRBD2 (5 bases). The V gene lost 1 base and the J gene lost 5 bases, with 8 bases spanning the gap. CDR1 and CDR2 from the germline V gene are SNHLY and FYNNEI. The CDR3 consists of 13 residues. CDR3 sequence reads: CASSEEGGETQYF. Here the CDR3 DNA reads TGTGCCAGCAGTGAAGAAGGCGGGGAGACCCAGTACTTC.

A word on this clone: One end of the junction fails to match germline, which may point to a read error. The chain has TRBV7-7 and TRBJ2-3, with D perhaps matching TRBD1 (6 bases). Germline values: CDR1 SSHAT, CDR2 FNYEAQ (reference sequence). The CDR3 has 18 amino acids. The CDR3 reads CASSGSKPGVSSTDTQYF. The CDR3 DNA follows: TGTGCTAGCAGCGGATCCAAACCAGGGGTCTCTAGCACAGATACGCAGTATTTT.